Below are 9 T cell receptor beta chains sequenced from a single sample in a study of blood T cell repertoires in COVID-19. Assay used: immunoSEQ multiplex PCR; TCRdb lists only in-frame clones, some missing. The data hold about 130,000 clones, with about 83% observed a single time. Source material: peripheral blood. The receptors were gathered from a man aged 40-50 years with active or convalescent COVID-19.

This clone appeared a single time. The rearrangement uses TRBV30 and TRBJ1-6; D not resolved. V was pared by 5 bases and J by 10 bases, with 18 bases between. The CDR3 length is 14 residues. Germline V gene data show CDR1 as GTSNPN and CDR2 as SVGIG (reference sequence). The CDR3 bases are TGTGCCTGGGGGTCCGTAAGAGGAGGGTCACCCCTCCACTTT. It codes for CAWGSVRGGSPLHF.

The CDR3 DNA is TGTGCCAGCAGCTCGTCGGGACTAGCGGGGAATGAGCAGTTCTTC. This gives the protein CASSSSGLAGNEQFF. The V gene is TRBV7-2, the J gene TRBJ2-1; TRBD2 matches at 13 bases. With V trimmed by 4 bases and J by 7 bases, 4 bases remained unmatched. The CDR3 spans 15 residues. The germline V gene encodes CDR1 SGHTA and CDR2 FQGNSA.

The chain uses TRBV19 and TRBJ1-3; 8 nucleotides line up with TRBD1. Looked up from germline, CDR1 is LNHDA and CDR2 is SQIVND (reference sequence). The V gene end was trimmed by 10 bases and the J gene end by 5 bases; junction bases not matched to a gene: 10. CDR3 length: 14 amino acids. The CDR3 here is CATGPGGERNTIYF. The DNA for the CDR3 is TGTGCCACCGGGCCAGGGGGCGAAAGAAACACCATATATTTT.

About this clone: Different DNA sequences within this sample yield the same CDR3. The chain joins TRBV5-1 to TRBJ2-1; 9 bases map to TRBD2. With V trimmed by 4 bases and J by 2 bases, 4 bases remained unmatched. The CDR3 consists of 15 residues. CDR1 is SGHRS, CDR2 YFSETQ, per germline. The CDR3 nucleotides are TGCGCCAGCAGCCCAGCGGGGGGTACCTACAATGAGCAGTTCTTC. The encoded protein is CASSPAGGTYNEQFF.

This chain uses TRBV11-2 with TRBJ2-7; tentatively, D is TRBD1 (5 bases). V lost 5 bases to trimming and J lost 2 bases, with 10 bases between them. Germline loops: CDR1 SGHAT, CDR2 FQNNGV. The CDR3 sequence is 13 residues long. The DNA of the CDR3 is TGTGCCAGCAGCCCTTCAGGGACCTACGAGCAGTACTTC. This gives the protein CASSPSGTYEQYF.

The J gene is TRBJ2-5, the V gene TRBV5-4; TRBD2 matches 10 bases. Looked up from germline, CDR1 is SGHNT and CDR2 is YYREEE (reference sequence). The trim removed 2 bases at V and 4 bases at J, leaving 8 bases unmatched. This CDR3 has 16 residues. Here the CDR3 reads CASSFSGGRSLETQYF. The CDR3, as DNA: TGTGCCAGCAGCTTTAGCGGGGGGCGGTCTCTAGAGACCCAGTACTTC.

CDR3 sequence (DNA): TGTGCCAGCAACGTACAGGGGGTTGGGTACACTGAAGCTTTCTTT. This codes for CASNVQGVGYTEAFF. The chain recombines TRBV2 with TRBJ1-1, with 8 bases that match TRBD1. In germline, CDR1 is SNHLY, CDR2 FYNNEI. Trimming at V came to 7 bases and at J to 3 bases, leaving 10 bases not matched to a gene. The CDR3 is 15 residues long.

This chain joins TRBV28 and TRBJ1-5; 9 nucleotides line up with TRBD1. Germline CDR1 and CDR2: MDHEN and SYDVKM. V shed 1 base and J 8 bases; nucleotides not matched to a gene: 9. The CDR3 runs 16 residues. CDR3 sequence: CASSLSGGTGSKPQHF. The DNA of the CDR3 is TGTGCCAGCAGTTTATCTGGGGGGACAGGGTCAAAGCCCCAGCATTTT.

V is TRBV5-1 and J is TRBJ1-4, with D hard to call. CDR1 SGHRS and CDR2 YFSETQ come from the germline V gene. Trimming took 4 bases from V and 0 from J, leaving 7 bases between them. The CDR3 loop spans 14 amino acids. The DNA of the CDR3 is TGCGCCAGCAGCGCCGCAGCAACTAATGAAAAACTGTTTTTT. It translates to CASSAAATNEKLFF.